The entry below gives a single T cell receptor beta chain sequence along with its context. What antigen it recognizes has not been identified. Base qualities are not at hand, and no much larger clone is one base apart. Systemically healthy Caucasian individuals from Russia, over 30 in total and aged roughly 6 to 100 years, were included as donors. Each donor gave 8 to 10 milliliters of peripheral blood, collected into EDTA-treated Vacutainer tubes. Ficoll-Paque density-gradient centrifugation was used to isolate PBMCs, with at least 7 million per sample. Trizol reagent was used to extract total RNA from PBMCs, with at least 6 micrograms per sample. Naive CD45RAhigh/CD27high T cell percentages were measured by flow cytometry on a PBMC aliquot from every donor. This record comes from a study of blood T cells in healthy people across ages (dated by TCRdb to the mid-2010s). Background for the entire study: In model experiments, template switching captured about one uniquely barcoded TCR beta cDNA molecule for every two T cells. Using deep sequencing normalized with unique cDNA molecular identifiers, the study measured how TCR beta repertoire diversity changes with age. The donors were split into four age groups: young (average about 15 years), middle-aged (39), aged (approximately 60) and long-lived (over 80). To avoid experimental bias, donors of different ages were spread randomly across the sequencing lanes. Two additional independent replicas of 1 million unique cDNA reads from the same blood draw were analyzed for two donors (one aged 18 to 29 and one aged 80 or older). Points the paper makes about the study in general: The CMV infection status of donors was not known, potentially confounding age-related changes in expanded clonotypes. Compared with the aged group, the long-lived group had more naive CD4+ T cells, fewer expanded clones and increased TCR diversity, a pattern suggesting age selection. Estimates of total diversity based on one million sequenced T cells were regarded as lower bounds and as underestimates. Observed TCR beta diversity correlated strongly with the percentage of naive T cells measured by flow cytometry. Observed TCR beta diversity per million T cells fell roughly linearly with age, and a significant reduction was already apparent by age roughly 40. Since profiling was done on bulk unsorted PBMCs, naive and antigen-experienced compartments could not be conclusively compared.

Library preparation was by 5' RACE. The data were produced on an Illumina HiSeq 2500. A second PCR of roughly 6 to 11 cycles was run with a J-beta primer mix and a sample-barcoded 5' primer. A template-switch 5' adaptor carrying 12 random nucleotides introduced a unique molecular identifier onto each TCR beta cDNA molecule. Each sample yielded at least 3 million CDR3-containing paired-end reads. All of the RNA was converted into first-strand cDNA using the Mint cDNA synthesis kit, with a TRBC-specific oligonucleotide serving as the primer. After uracil-DNA glycosylase treatment, a first 18-cycle PCR used universal primers M1SS and BC2_uni_R on all cDNA. Turning to the authors' computational methods: For normalization, 1 million high-quality reads, each with a distinct molecular identifier, were randomly selected from each sample. Reads with shared molecular identifiers were discarded instead of being binned into consensus sequences. MiTCR, set to a Q25 quality threshold and the strictest error-elimination algorithm, was used for CDR3 identification, clonotype clustering and error correction. A nonparametric unseen species model with Euler transformation was used to estimate lower-bound total TCR beta diversity. TCRdb reprocessing: public reads trimmed at Q25 with fastp, clones called with MiXCR, in-frame beta chains kept. Each entry merges the rows of one CDR3 protein and shows their most common DNA and genes. The V and J calls, along with clone size, are taken from TCRdb and not from the paper's own processing. Counted in this sample were hundreds of thousands of distinct CDR3 sequences; 56% of them appeared once. The ten largest clonotypes hold 25% to 30% of the sample.

Sequencing was carried out using blood. The receptor's source is a man aged 40-49 years in good health.

The CDR3: CASKRDRELNSPLHF. DNA sequence: TGTGCCAGCAAAAGGGACAGGGAGTTGAATTCACCCCTCCACTTT. This chain is built from TRBV28 and TRBJ1-6; TRBD1 fits 9 bases in the junction. The cysteine opens and the phenylalanine closes a CDR3 of 15 amino acids. Solely the CDR3 DNA is kept, with 45 bases framed from the first base. CDR1 and CDR2 are read off the germline V gene as MDHEN and SYDVKM. V is pruned by 7 bases and J by 7 bases, leaving 8 bases of the junction without a gene match. This CDR3, with the reference TRBV28 and TRBJ1-6 proteins standing in past its ends, gives the full variable domain DVKVTQSSRYLVKRTGEKVFLECVQDMDHENMFWYRQDPGLGLRLIYFSYDVKMKEKGDIPEGYSVSREKKERFSLILESASTNQTSMYLCASKRDRELNSPLHFGNGTRLTVT.